Following are 5 T cell receptor beta chains from one sample sequenced in a study of OX40 agonist ivuxolimab in advanced cancers. Clones were read by immunoSEQ multiplex PCR, and TCRdb kept only the in-frame ones, dropping some. The sample has about 30,000 clones; 65% to 75% are singletons. The sequenced sample was CD4+ or CD8+ T cells sorted from blood, obtained in a trial of the OX40 agonist ivuxolimab. These receptors came from an adult with an advanced solid tumor such as melanoma, head and neck, liver or kidney cancer.

The V call is TRBV5-1, the J call TRBJ2-2, with 10 bases matching TRBD1. Looked up from germline, CDR1 is SGHRS and CDR2 is YFSETQ. This CDR3 has 15 residues. After removal of 2 bases from V and 5 bases from J, the junction contained 3 bases not matched to a gene. Here the CDR3 DNA reads TGCGCCAGCAGCTTAGGACAGGGGGTGACCGGGGAGCTGTTTTTT. As protein: CASSLGQGVTGELFF.

This clone has more than one count but fewer than ten. The chain joins TRBV10-1 to TRBJ2-3, with TRBD2 matching over 9 bases. The V and J ends lost 0 bases and 1 base, in that order; junction bases with no gene match: 2. Germline loops: CDR1 WNHNN, CDR2 SYGVQD (reference sequence). The CDR3 is 16 amino acids. CDR3 bases: TGCGCCAGCAGTGAGTCGTTAGCGGGGGGCACAGATACGCAGTATTTT. It is translated as CASSESLAGGTDTQYF.

The chain has TRBV7-3 and TRBJ2-3, with 8 bases that match TRBD2. Germline V gene sequence: CDR1 SGHTA, CDR2 FQGTGA. The CDR3 sequence is 15 residues long. The V and J ends lost 5 bases and 4 bases, in that order; junction bases with no gene match: 8. The CDR3 loop is CASSPAGGGPDTQYF. In DNA, the CDR3 is TGTGCCAGCAGCCCAGCCGGGGGGGGGCCAGATACGCAGTATTTT.

This clone was observed a single time. V and J are TRBV5-1 and TRBJ1-2, with a possible D match to TRBD1 (5 bases). This CDR3 is 15 amino acids long. The V end was cut by 0 bases, the J end by 7 bases, with 16 bases between. Germline V gene lookup returns CDR1 SGHRS and CDR2 YFSETQ. The CDR3 DNA sequence: TGCGCCAGCAGCTTGGGAGGCCAGGGTCAACTTGGCTACACCTTC. This codes for CASSLGGQGQLGYTF.

CDR3 DNA sequence: TGTGCCAGCTCACCACCGGTCGGGGTGCGACAGACCCAGTACTTC. Its translation: CASSPPVGVRQTQYF. The chain joins TRBV18 to TRBJ2-5; tentative D call: TRBD2 (5 bases). Germline values: CDR1 KGHSH, CDR2 LQKENI. The CDR3 is made up of 15 amino acids. V was trimmed by 0 bases and J by 6 bases, leaving 14 bases between them.